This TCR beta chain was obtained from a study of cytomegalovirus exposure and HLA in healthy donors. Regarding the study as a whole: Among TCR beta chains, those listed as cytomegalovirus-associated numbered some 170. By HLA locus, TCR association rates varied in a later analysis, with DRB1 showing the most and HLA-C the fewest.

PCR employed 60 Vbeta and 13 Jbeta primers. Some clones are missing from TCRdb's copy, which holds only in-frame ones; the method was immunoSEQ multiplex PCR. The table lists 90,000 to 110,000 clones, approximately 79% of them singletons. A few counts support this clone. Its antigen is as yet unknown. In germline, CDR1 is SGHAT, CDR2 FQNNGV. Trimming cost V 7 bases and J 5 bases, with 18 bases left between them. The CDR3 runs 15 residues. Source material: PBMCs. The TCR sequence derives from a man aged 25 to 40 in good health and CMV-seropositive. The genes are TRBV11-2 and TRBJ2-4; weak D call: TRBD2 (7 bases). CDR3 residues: CASTRTGAGENIQYF. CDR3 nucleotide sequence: TGTGCCAGCACAAGGACGGGGGCGGGAGAAAACATTCAGTACTTC.